These 8 T cell receptor beta chains came from one sample sequenced in a study of T cell changes during pregnancy in multiple sclerosis. Method: immunoSEQ multiplex PCR; TCRdb's copy keeps in-frame clones and lacks some. The table lists approximately 45,000 clones, roughly 92% of them singletons. The specimen comprised CD4+ T cells from peripheral blood mononuclear cells, sampled in the first trimester of pregnancy. Source of these receptors: a female donor with multiple sclerosis, enrolled in a pregnancy study.

V usage is TRBV28 and J usage is TRBJ2-7, with TRBD1 matching over 11 bases. This CDR3 is built from 15 residues. J was trimmed by 4 bases and V by 6 bases; bases with no gene match: 8. Germline loops: CDR1 MDHEN, CDR2 SYDVKM. CDR3 coding DNA: TGTGCCAGCAGGGGGGACAGGGGGAAGCTTTACGAGCAGTACTTC. As protein: CASRGDRGKLYEQYF.

V and J are TRBV5-4 and TRBJ2-1, with 12 nucleotides matching TRBD2. The germline gives CDR1 SGHNT, CDR2 YYREEE (reference sequence). Trimming took 4 bases from V and 7 from J; bases not matched to a gene: 9. The CDR3 sequence is 16 residues long. The CDR3 DNA sequence: TGTGCCAGCAGCGAGACTAGCGGGAGAGTTAGGAATGAGCAGTTCTTC. Its translation: CASSETSGRVRNEQFF. Full variable domain (missing parts from reference TRBV5-4 and TRBJ2-1): ETGVTQSPTHLIKTRGQQVTLRCSSQSGHNTVSWYQQALGQGPQFIFQYYREEENGRGNFPPRFSGLQFPNYSSELNVNALELDDSALYLCASSETSGRVRNEQFFGPGTRLTVL.

The chain joins TRBV2 to TRBJ2-7; D perhaps matches TRBD1 (6 bases). V was clipped by 7 bases and J by 2 bases, with 12 bases between them. This CDR3 has 13 residues. Germline V gives CDR1 SNHLY, CDR2 FYNNEI. This CDR3 is CASTPQGPYEQYF. In DNA, the CDR3 is TGTGCCAGCACCCCCCAGGGGCCCTACGAGCAGTACTTC.

The J gene is TRBJ2-5, the V gene TRBV5-4; possibly TRBD1 for D (5 bases). Germline V gives CDR1 SGHNT, CDR2 YYREEE (reference sequence). This CDR3 has 13 amino acids. V lost 5 bases, J lost 5 bases, and 13 bases lay in between. Here the CDR3 reads CASSPPGWETQYF. Written as DNA, the CDR3 is TGTGCCAGCAGTCCCCCAGGGTGGGAGACCCAGTACTTC.

This clone has just one count. The chain is built from TRBV28 and TRBJ1-2; D not resolved. Trimming took 3 bases from V and 1 from J, leaving 12 bases between them. The CDR3 runs 15 residues. Germline loops: CDR1 MDHEN, CDR2 SYDVKM. For the CDR3, the DNA is TGTGCCAGCAGTTTCCCTAGGCGGGGTAACTATGGCTACACCTTC. Its translation is CASSFPRRGNYGYTF.

The CDR3 coding sequence is TGTGCCAGCAGTCCGACCTCCGGACAGGGAGGCGAGACCCAGTACTTC. Translating gives CASSPTSGQGGETQYF. The chain links TRBV27 to TRBJ2-5; 8 bases fit TRBD1. CDR3 length equals 16 residues. Germline CDR1 is MNHEY and CDR2 is SMNVEV (reference sequence). Trimming removed 5 bases from V and 5 bases from J; junction bases left unmatched: 13.

The genes are TRBV29-1 and TRBJ2-7; no clear D gene. This CDR3 region has 13 residues. V lost 3 bases and J 3 bases, leaving 12 bases between the germline ends. Germline CDR1 is SQVTM and CDR2 is ANQGSEA. The CDR3, as DNA: TGCAGCGTTGACGCCGGTGCGGACTACGAGCAGTACTTC. Amino acid sequence: CSVDAGADYEQYF.

The rearrangement joins TRBV9 to TRBJ2-2, with TRBD2 matching 9 bases. Germline V gene sequence: CDR1 SGDLS, CDR2 YYNGEE. Losses at the gene ends were 4 bases for V and 7 bases for J; bases not matched to a gene: 14. This CDR3 region has 17 residues. The CDR3 region has the DNA TGTGCCAGCAGCCTGGGGGCGGGAGGGCCCGGGTTCGGGGAGCTGTTTTTT. Encoded protein: CASSLGAGGPGFGELFF.